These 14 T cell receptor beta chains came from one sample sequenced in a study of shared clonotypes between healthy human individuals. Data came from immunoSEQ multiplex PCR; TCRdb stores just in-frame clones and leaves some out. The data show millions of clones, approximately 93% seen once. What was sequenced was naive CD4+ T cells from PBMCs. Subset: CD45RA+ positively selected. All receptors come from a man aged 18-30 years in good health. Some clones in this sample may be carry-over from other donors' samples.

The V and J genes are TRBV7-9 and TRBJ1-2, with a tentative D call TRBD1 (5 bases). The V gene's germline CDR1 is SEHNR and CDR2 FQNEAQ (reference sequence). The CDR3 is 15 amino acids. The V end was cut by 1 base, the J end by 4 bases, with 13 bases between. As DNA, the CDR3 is TGTGCCAGCAGCTTAGTGCAGGGATCAACCTATGGCTACACCTTC. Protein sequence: CASSLVQGSTYGYTF. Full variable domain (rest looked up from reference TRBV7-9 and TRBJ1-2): DTGVSQNPRHKITKRGQNVTFRCDPISEHNRLYWYRQTLGQGPEFLTYFQNEAQLEKSRLLSDRFSAERPKGSFSTLEIQRTEQGDSAMYLCASSLVQGSTYGYTFGSGTRLTVV.

The DNA for the CDR3 is TGTGCCAGCAGCTTCCGGAGAGGGGAGGGAGATACGCAGTATTTT. Translated: CASSFRRGEGDTQYF. This chain connects TRBV5-4 to TRBJ2-3; TRBD2 agrees at 7 bases. CDR1 is SGHNT and CDR2 is YYREEE in the germline V gene (reference sequence). After removal of 2 bases from V and 5 bases from J, the junction contained 8 bases not matched to a gene. The CDR3 runs 15 residues.

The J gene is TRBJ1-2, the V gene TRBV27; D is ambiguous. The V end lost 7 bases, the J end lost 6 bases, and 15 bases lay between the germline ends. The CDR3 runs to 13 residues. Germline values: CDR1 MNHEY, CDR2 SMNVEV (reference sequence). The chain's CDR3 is CASKLSLIDGYTF. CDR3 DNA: TGTGCCAGCAAGCTTTCACTGATAGATGGCTACACCTTC.

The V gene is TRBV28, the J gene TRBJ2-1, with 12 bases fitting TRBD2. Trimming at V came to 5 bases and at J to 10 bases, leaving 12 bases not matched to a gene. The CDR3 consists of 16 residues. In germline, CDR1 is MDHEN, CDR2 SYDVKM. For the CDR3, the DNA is TGTGCCAGCAGTATGTCTAGCGGGAGGGTCCCCAGGGAGCAGTTCTTC. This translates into CASSMSSGRVPREQFF.

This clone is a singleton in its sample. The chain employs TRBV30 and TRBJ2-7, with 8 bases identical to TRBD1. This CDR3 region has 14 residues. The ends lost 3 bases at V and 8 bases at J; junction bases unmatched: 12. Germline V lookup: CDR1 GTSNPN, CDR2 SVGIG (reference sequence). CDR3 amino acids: CAWSGSDRVLKQYF. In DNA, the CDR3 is TGTGCCTGGAGCGGGTCGGACAGGGTCCTTAAGCAGTACTTC.

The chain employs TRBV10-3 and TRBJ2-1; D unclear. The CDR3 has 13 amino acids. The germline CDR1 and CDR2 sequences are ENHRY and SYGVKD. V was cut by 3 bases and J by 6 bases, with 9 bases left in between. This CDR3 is CAISEAVGNEQFF. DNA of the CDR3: TGTGCCATCAGTGAAGCTGTCGGCAATGAGCAGTTCTTC.

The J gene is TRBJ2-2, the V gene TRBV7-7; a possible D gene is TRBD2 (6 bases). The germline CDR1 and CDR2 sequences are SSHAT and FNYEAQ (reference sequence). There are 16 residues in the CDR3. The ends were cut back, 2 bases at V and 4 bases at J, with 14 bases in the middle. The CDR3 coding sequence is TGTGCCAGCAGCTTAAGGGACTCCGGGACCACCGGGGAGCTGTTTTTT. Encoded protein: CASSLRDSGTTGELFF.

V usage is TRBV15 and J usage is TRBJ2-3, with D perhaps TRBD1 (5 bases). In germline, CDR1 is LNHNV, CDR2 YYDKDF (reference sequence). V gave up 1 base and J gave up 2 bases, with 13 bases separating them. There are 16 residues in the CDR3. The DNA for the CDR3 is TGTGCCACCAGCAGAGGTTACGAAGGGGTCACAGATACGCAGTATTTT. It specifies CATSRGYEGVTDTQYF. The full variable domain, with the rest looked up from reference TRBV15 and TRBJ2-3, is DAMVIQNPRYQVTQFGKPVTLSCSQTLNHNVMYWYQQKSSQAPKLLFHYYDKDFNNEADTPDNFQSRRPNTSFCFLDIRSPGLGDTAMYLCATSRGYEGVTDTQYFGPGTRLTVL.

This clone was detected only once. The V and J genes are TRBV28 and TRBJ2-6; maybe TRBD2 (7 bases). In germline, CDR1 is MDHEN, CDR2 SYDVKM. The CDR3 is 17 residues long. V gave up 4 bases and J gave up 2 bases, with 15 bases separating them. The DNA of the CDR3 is TGTGCCAGCAGTTCCCGCCGGGGGGCGGCTGGGGCCAACGTCCTGACTTTC. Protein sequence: CASSSRRGAAGANVLTF.

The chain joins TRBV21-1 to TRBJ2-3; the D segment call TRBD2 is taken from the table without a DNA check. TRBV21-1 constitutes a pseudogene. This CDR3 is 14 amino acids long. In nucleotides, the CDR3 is TGTGCCAGCAGCTTTAGCGGGCGCACAGATACGCAGTATTTT. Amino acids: CASSFSGRTDTQYF.

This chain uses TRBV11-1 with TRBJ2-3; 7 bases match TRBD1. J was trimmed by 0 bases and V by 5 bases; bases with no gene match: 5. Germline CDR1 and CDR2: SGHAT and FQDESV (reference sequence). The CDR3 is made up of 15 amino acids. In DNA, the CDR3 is TGTGCCAGCAGCCCGGACAGGTATAGCACAGATACGCAGTATTTT. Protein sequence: CASSPDRYSTDTQYF.

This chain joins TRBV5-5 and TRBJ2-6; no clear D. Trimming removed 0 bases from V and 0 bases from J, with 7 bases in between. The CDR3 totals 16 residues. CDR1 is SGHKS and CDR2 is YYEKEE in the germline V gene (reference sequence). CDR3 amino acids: CASSLATISGANVLTF. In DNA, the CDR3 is TGTGCCAGCAGCTTGGCCACGATCTCTGGGGCCAACGTCCTGACTTTC.

The DNA for the CDR3 is TGTGCCAGCAGCTCGCGGGACAGCTCTAAGGGCGAGCAGTACTTC. Translating it yields CASSSRDSSKGEQYF. This chain uses TRBV5-8 with TRBJ2-7; D perhaps matches TRBD1 (7 bases). The CDR3 loop spans 15 amino acids. Germline V lookup: CDR1 SGHTS, CDR2 YDEGEE. Trimming cost V 3 bases and J 6 bases, with 19 bases left between them. The full variable domain, with the rest looked up from reference TRBV5-8 and TRBJ2-7, is EAGVTQSPTHLIKTRGQQATLRCSPISGHTSVYWYQQALGLGLQFLLWYDEGEERNRGNFPPRFSGRQFPNYSSELNVNALELEDSALYLCASSSRDSSKGEQYFGPGTRLTVT.

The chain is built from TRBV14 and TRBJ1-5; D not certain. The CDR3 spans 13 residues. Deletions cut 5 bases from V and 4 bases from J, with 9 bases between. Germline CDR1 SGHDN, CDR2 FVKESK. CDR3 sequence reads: CASSAGFNQPQHF. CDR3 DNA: TGTGCCAGCAGCGCCGGGTTTAATCAGCCCCAGCATTTT. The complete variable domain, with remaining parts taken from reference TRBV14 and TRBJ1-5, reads EAGVTQFPSHSVIEKGQTVTLRCDPISGHDNLYWYRRVMGKEIKFLLHFVKESKQDESGMPNNRFLAERTGGTYSTLKVQPAELEDSGVYFCASSAGFNQPQHFGDGTRLSIL.